The sequence of this TCR beta chain was determined in a study of spatial heterogeneity in lung cancer. Turning to the study itself: Sequence detection consistently recorded a greater number of beta-chain than alpha-chain sequences.

Time point here: sample taken at primary tumor resection. No cell sorting; template was whole RNA from tumor, lung tissue or PBMC. The study tagged each TCR cDNA molecule with a unique molecular identifier. TCRdb ran MiXCR on the 5' RACE reads and lists one entry per CDR3 protein. This table has roughly 7,800 distinct CDR3 sequences, about 16% appearing once. V lost 4 bases to trimming and J lost 0 bases, with 9 bases between them. The CDR3 has 14 residues. The chain combines TRBV12-3 or TRBV12-4 with TRBJ1-1; unclear D gene. The TCR comes from a male donor with early-stage non-small cell lung cancer. The input for sequencing was normal lung tissue next to the tumor, taken at surgery. CDR3 in DNA: TGTGCCAGCAGTTCCCCAGACATGAACACTGAAGCTTTCTTT. Its protein is CASSSPDMNTEAFF.